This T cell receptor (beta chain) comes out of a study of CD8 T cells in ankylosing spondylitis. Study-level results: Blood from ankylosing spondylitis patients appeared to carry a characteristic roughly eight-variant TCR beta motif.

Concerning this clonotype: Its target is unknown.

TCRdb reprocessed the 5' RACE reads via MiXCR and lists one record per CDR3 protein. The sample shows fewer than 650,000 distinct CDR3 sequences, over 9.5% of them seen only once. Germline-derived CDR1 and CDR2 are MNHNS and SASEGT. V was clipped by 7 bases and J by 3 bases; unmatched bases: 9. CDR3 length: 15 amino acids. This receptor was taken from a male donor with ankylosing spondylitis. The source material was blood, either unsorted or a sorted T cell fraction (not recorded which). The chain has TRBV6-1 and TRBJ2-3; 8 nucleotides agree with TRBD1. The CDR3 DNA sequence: TGTGCCAGCACCAAGGTACAGGGGGTAACAGATACGCAGTATTTT. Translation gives CASTKVQGVTDTQYF.